This T cell receptor (beta chain) was profiled in a study of CD8 T cells in Susac syndrome. CD8+ and CD4+ T cells taken from blood had their TCR beta sequenced. Controls were healthy donors (matched for age and sex). Negative isolation was used for CD8+ and CD4+ T cells and FACS enrichment for TEMRA cells. V shed 0 bases and J shed 5 bases, with 2 bases lying between them. The germline gives CDR1 MNHEY, CDR2 SVGEGT. The CDR3 runs to 12 residues. RNA in amounts of roughly 0.5 to 1 ug was reverse transcribed with random hexamers. Amplification of TCR beta CDR3 used immunoSEQ multiplex PCR across 54 Vbeta and 13 Jbeta. From the immunoSEQ multiplex PCR reads, TCRdb called clonotypes with MiXCR, one entry per CDR3 protein. The table shows some 170,000 distinct CDR3 sequences, with about 95% occurring only once.

Input material: CD4+ T cells from PBMCs. The V and J genes are TRBV6-2 or TRBV6-3 and TRBJ2-1; D ambiguous. The clonotype comes from a human donor in good health. The DNA for the CDR3 is TGTGCCAGCAGTTACTCACACAATGAGCAGTTCTTC. It is translated as CASSYSHNEQFF.